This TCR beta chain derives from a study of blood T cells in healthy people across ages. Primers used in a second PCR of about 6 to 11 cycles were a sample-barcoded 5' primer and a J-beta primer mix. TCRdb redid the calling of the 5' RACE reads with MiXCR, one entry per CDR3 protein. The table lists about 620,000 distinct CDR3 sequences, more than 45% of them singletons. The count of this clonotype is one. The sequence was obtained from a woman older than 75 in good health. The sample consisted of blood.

Here the CDR3 reads CASSPQNREAVTDTQYF. Written as DNA, the CDR3 is TGCGCCAGCAGCCCCCAGAACAGGGAGGCGGTCACAGATACGCAGTATTTT. The chain uses TRBV5-1 and TRBJ2-3, with D perhaps matching TRBD1 or TRBD2 (6 bases each). Looked up from germline, CDR1 is SGHRS and CDR2 is YFSETQ. Between the trimmed V and J ends, which lost 4 bases and 2 bases, there was a span of 20 bases. The CDR3 totals 17 residues. The full variable domain, rest sourced from reference TRBV5-1 and TRBJ2-3, is KAGVTQTPRYLIKTRGQQVTLSCSPISGHRSVSWYQQTPGQGLQFLFEYFSETQRNKGNFPGRFSGRQFSNSRSEMNVSTLELGDSALYLCASSPQNREAVTDTQYFGPGTRLTVL.